Presented here are 32 T cell receptor beta chains from one specimen sequenced in a study of shared clonotypes between healthy human individuals. Generated by immunoSEQ multiplex PCR, the TCRdb table keeps only in-frame clones and is missing some. The top ten hold roughly 0.57% of the sample, which has 950,000 to 1,100,000 clones, roughly 74% seen once. The sequencing input was memory CD4+ T cells from PBMCs. The subset is: CD45RA-negative fraction. These TCRs come from a man aged 18-30 years in good health. Some clones in this sample may be carry-over from other donors' samples.

The V call is TRBV2, the J call TRBJ2-2; 8 bases match TRBD2. CDR3 length: 13 residues. Germline V gives CDR1 SNHLY, CDR2 FYNNEI. The ends lost 7 bases at V and 10 bases at J; junction bases unmatched: 8. DNA for the CDR3: TGTGCCAGCATACGAGAGCGGGAGTCGGAGCTGTTTTTT. It yields the protein CASIRERESELFF.

This clone occurred many times. This chain uses TRBV27 with TRBJ1-4, with a weak D call TRBD1 (6 bases). The V end lost 6 bases, the J end lost 10 bases, and 21 bases lay between the germline ends. This CDR3 comprises 15 residues. Germline V CDR1 and CDR2: MNHEY, SMNVEV (reference sequence). CDR3 residues: CASSLGSGDVRKLFF. In nucleotides, the CDR3 is TGTGCCAGCAGCCTGGGGTCAGGGGACGTACGAAAACTGTTTTTT.

This clone was recorded a few times. This chain connects TRBV27 to TRBJ2-3; D unclear. Germline V CDR1 and CDR2: MNHEY, SMNVEV (reference sequence). This CDR3 region has 14 residues. V gave up 2 bases and J gave up 2 bases, with 8 bases separating them. The CDR3 DNA is TGTGCCAGCAGTTTAGACGACCACACAGATACGCAGTATTTT. Translating it yields CASSLDDHTDTQYF.

A note on this clone: A much larger clone differs from this one at a single base, so this may be a read error. Other DNA sequences in this sample translate to the same CDR3. The V call is TRBV9, the J call TRBJ1-2; possibly TRBD1 for D (5 bases). Germline V CDR1 and CDR2: SGDLS, YYNGEE. CDR3 size: 12 residues. The V and J ends lost 1 base and 7 bases respectively, with 8 bases between them. DNA of the CDR3: TGTGCCAGCAGCGTAAGGGGCGGTGGCTACACCTTC. Amino acid sequence: CASSVRGGGYTF.

The chain links TRBV6-6 to TRBJ1-3, with D uncertain. Germline V gene data show CDR1 as MNHNY and CDR2 as SVGAGI (reference sequence). This CDR3 is 15 amino acids long. Trimming shortened V by 2 bases and J by 4 bases, and 12 bases separated the two germline ends. The CDR3: CASSYPQEGGNTIYF. Written as DNA, the CDR3 is TGTGCCAGCAGTTACCCCCAGGAAGGGGGAAACACCATATATTTT.

This clone turned up a few times. V is TRBV7-9 and J is TRBJ2-1, with 7 bases identical to TRBD1. The V gene end was trimmed by 5 bases and the J gene end by 5 bases; junction bases not matched to a gene: 15. The CDR3 loop spans 17 amino acids. Germline V CDR1 and CDR2: SEHNR, FQNEAQ (reference sequence). CDR3: CASSLEMTGYRDNEQFF. The CDR3 coding sequence is TGTGCCAGCAGCCTAGAGATGACAGGGTATAGGGACAATGAGCAGTTCTTC.

On this clone: The identical CDR3 is also encoded by other nucleotide sequences in the sample. This chain uses TRBV2 with TRBJ1-2; 8 bases agree with TRBD1. V lost 6 bases to trimming and J lost 1 base; unmatched junction nucleotides: 4. The CDR3 length is 14 residues. Germline values: CDR1 SNHLY, CDR2 FYNNEI. CDR3 nucleotides: TGTGCCAGCAGGGGCGACAGGGGTAACTATGGCTACACCTTC. This translates into CASRGDRGNYGYTF.

The chain combines TRBV6-1 with TRBJ2-2; D perhaps matches TRBD1 (6 bases). The V gene lost 4 bases and the J gene lost 6 bases, with 12 bases spanning the gap. The germline CDR1 and CDR2 sequences are MNHNS and SASEGT. The CDR3 is made up of 14 amino acids. The CDR3 is CASSVTGSAGELFF. In DNA, the CDR3 is TGTGCCAGCAGTGTAACAGGGTCTGCCGGGGAGCTGTTTTTT.

The genes are TRBV7-6 and TRBJ2-5; 14 bases agree with TRBD2. The CDR3 runs 14 residues. Germline V gene data show CDR1 as SGHVS and CDR2 as FNYEAQ. J lost 5 bases, V lost 10 bases, and 6 bases had no gene match. CDR3 residues: CAKKGTSGSETQYF. The CDR3 DNA follows: TGTGCCAAGAAAGGGACTAGCGGGAGCGAGACCCAGTACTTC.

The CDR3: CASSYTGTGYSYEQYF. CDR3 sequence (DNA): TGTGCCAGCAGTTACACCGGGACAGGATACTCCTACGAGCAGTACTTC. This sequence joins TRBV6-5 and TRBJ2-7; 8 nucleotides line up with TRBD1. J gave up 0 bases and V 2 bases, and 6 bases lay outside the gene matches. From germline, CDR1 is MNHEY and CDR2 SVGAGI. CDR3 length equals 16 residues.

The chain links TRBV2 to TRBJ1-1, with TRBD1 matching 10 bases. Trimming took 2 bases from V and 2 from J; bases not matched to a gene: 8. The CDR3 loop spans 17 amino acids. Per the germline V gene, CDR1 is SNHLY and CDR2 is FYNNEI. CDR3 protein: CASSEPTGGAVNTEAFF. The CDR3 DNA follows: TGTGCCAGCAGTGAACCGACAGGGGGCGCGGTAAACACTGAAGCTTTCTTT.

This rearrangement joins TRBV5-4 to TRBJ2-2; D unresolved. Trimming removed 5 bases from V and 0 bases from J, with 11 bases in between. Germline V gene sequence: CDR1 SGHNT, CDR2 YYREEE (reference sequence). The length of the CDR3 is 15 residues. CDR3: CASRQYSSNTGELFF. Here the CDR3 DNA reads TGTGCCAGCAGGCAGTACTCTTCGAACACCGGGGAGCTGTTTTTT.

This clone turned up a few times. This sequence joins TRBV15 and TRBJ1-3, with 7 positions matching TRBD1. V lost 0 bases, J lost 4 bases, and 3 bases stayed unmatched. CDR3 size: 15 residues. CDR1 and CDR2 (germline): LNHNV, YYDKDF (reference sequence). The CDR3: CATSRDRGKGNTIYF. As DNA, the CDR3 is TGTGCCACCAGCAGAGACAGGGGGAAAGGAAACACCATATATTTT.

In this sample, this clone turned up a few times. The chain uses TRBV9 and TRBJ1-4; the D gene is possibly TRBD1 (5 bases). Between the trimmed V and J ends, which lost 4 bases and 4 bases, there was a span of 14 bases. The germline gives CDR1 SGDLS, CDR2 YYNGEE. The CDR3 spans 15 residues. Here the CDR3 DNA reads TGTGCCAGCAGCCCTGGGAGGGGCTTTAATGAAAAACTGTTTTTT. Its protein product is CASSPGRGFNEKLFF. Complete variable domain (other parts from reference TRBV9 and TRBJ1-4): DSGVTQTPKHLITATGQRVTLRCSPRSGDLSVYWYQQSLDQGLQFLIQYYNGEERAKGNILERFSAQQFPDLHSELNLSSLELGDSALYFCASSPGRGFNEKLFFGSGTQLSVL.

The V call is TRBV5-1, the J call TRBJ1-2; the D is unclear. CDR1 and CDR2 (germline): SGHRS, YFSETQ. The CDR3 contains 16 residues. V lost 0 bases and J 7 bases, leaving 19 bases between the germline ends. The CDR3 loop is CASSLVGLASSGGYTF. DNA of the CDR3: TGCGCCAGCAGCTTGGTGGGCCTGGCGTCATCCGGTGGCTACACCTTC.

The J gene is TRBJ2-1, the V gene TRBV20-1; the D gene could be TRBD1 or TRBD2 (5 bases each). CDR1 is DFQATT, CDR2 SNEGSKA, per germline (reference sequence). The CDR3 is 11 amino acids. The CDR3 DNA is TGCAGCGGGGCCGGGTACAATGAGCAGTTCTTC. Its translation: CSGAGYNEQFF.

Comments on this clone: A far larger clone is one base from this, pointing to a likely read error. J is TRBJ1-2 and V is TRBV7-3; no clear D gene. Germline CDR1 SGHTA, CDR2 FQGTGA. The CDR3 is 14 residues long. CDR3 in amino acids: CASSLSPGGDGHTF. CDR3 DNA sequence: TGTGCCAGCAGCTTAAGCCCGGGAGGCGATGGCCACACCTTC.

The genes are TRBV29-1 and TRBJ1-1, with D hard to call. Trimming left V 4 bases short and J 6 bases short, with 9 bases between. CDR1 and CDR2 from the germline V gene are SQVTM and ANQGSEA. CDR3 length: 11 amino acids. The CDR3: CSVGGYPEAFF. The CDR3 nucleotides read TGCAGCGTTGGGGGTTATCCTGAAGCTTTCTTT.

The gene calls are TRBV5-1 and TRBJ2-1, with 8 bases identical to TRBD2. The CDR3 contains 15 residues. Germline CDR1 is SGHRS and CDR2 is YFSETQ. J gave up 4 bases and V 5 bases, and 8 bases lay outside the gene matches. CDR3 residues: CASRYTSGAYNEQFF. The DNA for the CDR3 is TGCGCCAGCAGATACACTAGCGGAGCATACAATGAGCAGTTCTTC.

The rearrangement joins TRBV6-5 to TRBJ2-1, with 7 positions matching TRBD1. CDR1 MNHEY and CDR2 SVGAGI come from the germline V gene. The CDR3 sequence is 11 residues long. J lost 10 bases, V lost 4 bases, and 1 base had no gene match. The chain's CDR3 is CASSLGQEQFF. As DNA, the CDR3 is TGTGCCAGCAGTTTGGGACAGGAGCAGTTCTTC.

In this sample, this clone turned up a few times. The chain has TRBV9 and TRBJ2-3; 13 positions agree with TRBD2. V dropped 4 bases and J dropped 1; count of bases not matched to a gene: 12. The CDR3 runs 19 residues. Per the germline V gene, CDR1 is SGDLS and CDR2 is YYNGEE. The CDR3 coding sequence is TGTGCCAGCAGCCTCGGACTAGCGGGAGTGTCCTGGGGCACAGATACGCAGTATTTT. This gives the protein CASSLGLAGVSWGTDTQYF.

This clone was counted at least ten times. The chain has TRBV28 and TRBJ1-2; D may be TRBD1 (5 bases). The V gene's germline CDR1 is MDHEN and CDR2 SYDVKM. This CDR3 is 15 amino acids long. V was shortened by 6 bases and J by 6 bases, with 20 bases between the two germline ends. The CDR3 region is CASSSPGPKIHGYTF. Here the CDR3 DNA reads TGTGCCAGCAGCTCCCCGGGGCCCAAAATCCATGGCTACACCTTC.

V is TRBV30 and J is TRBJ2-3, with 8 bases aligning to TRBD1. Germline trimming cut 3 bases from V and 13 bases from J; bases unmatched to any gene: 9. The CDR3 runs to 12 residues. CDR1 is GTSNPN, CDR2 SVGIG, per germline (reference sequence). CDR3 protein: CAWRGRQGSKYF. The CDR3, as DNA: TGTGCCTGGAGAGGACGACAGGGGTCGAAGTATTTT. Together with reference TRBV30 and TRBJ2-3, the CDR3 gives the full variable domain: SQTIHQWPATLVQPVGSPLSLECTVEGTSNPNLYWYRQAAGRGLQLLFYSVGIGQISSEVPQNLSASRPQDRQFILSSKKLLLSDSGFYLCAWRGRQGSKYFGPGTRLTVL.

The CDR3 DNA reads TGTGCCAGCAGCCCCCCTGGGCGGGAGTATACCTACGAGCAGTACTTC. Translated: CASSPPGREYTYEQYF. V usage is TRBV14 and J usage is TRBJ2-7; 7 bases fit TRBD2. Germline trimming cut 4 bases from V and 2 bases from J; bases unmatched to any gene: 11. The germline gives CDR1 SGHDN, CDR2 FVKESK. The CDR3 contains 16 residues.

The V call is TRBV2, the J call TRBJ1-1; D is possibly TRBD1 (5 bases). Germline lookup yields CDR1 SNHLY and CDR2 FYNNEI. The CDR3 extends over 13 amino acids. Trimming stripped 5 bases from V and 1 base from J, with 8 bases between. CDR3 loop: CASSRGKNTEAFF. DNA for the CDR3: TGTGCCAGCAGTAGGGGAAAGAACACTGAAGCTTTCTTT.

For the CDR3, the DNA is TGTGCCAGCAGCTCAGACGGACAGTCCGGGTTCTTC. Amino acid sequence: CASSSDGQSGFF. This rearrangement joins TRBV5-4 to TRBJ2-1; D might be TRBD1 (6 bases). The CDR3 spans 12 residues. Germline V gives CDR1 SGHNT, CDR2 YYREEE (reference sequence). V dropped 3 bases and J dropped 15 bases, with 16 bases sitting between them.

The V call is TRBV2, the J call TRBJ2-7; TRBD2 aligns across 9 bases. Germline V gene lookup returns CDR1 SNHLY and CDR2 FYNNEI. This CDR3 is 14 amino acids long. The J segment lost 5 bases and the V segment lost 7 bases, leaving 9 bases of the junction unmatched. CDR3 region: CASTLAGESHEQYF. Written as DNA, the CDR3 is TGTGCCAGCACCTTAGCGGGAGAGTCCCACGAGCAGTACTTC.

This clone was counted a single time. The chain has TRBV7-9 and TRBJ2-2; D gene unclear. Trimming stripped 1 base from V and 6 bases from J, with 6 bases between. CDR3 length: 13 amino acids. CDR1 is SEHNR and CDR2 is FQNEAQ in the germline V gene (reference sequence). The CDR3 bases are TGTGCCAGCAGCTTAGAGCAGGCCGGGGAGCTGTTTTTT. It codes for CASSLEQAGELFF.

The chain combines TRBV19 with TRBJ1-1; D remains ambiguous. Germline CDR1 and CDR2: LNHDA and SQIVND (reference sequence). There are 18 residues in the CDR3. V was cut by 5 bases and J by 0 bases, with 22 bases left in between. This chain's CDR3 is CASSYLGEGRRMNTEAFF. CDR3 coding DNA: TGTGCCAGTAGTTATCTGGGAGAGGGCAGACGCATGAACACTGAAGCTTTCTTT.

The chain uses TRBV6-5 and TRBJ1-1; a possible D gene is TRBD1 (6 bases). CDR1 is MNHEY, CDR2 SVGAGI, per germline. V shed 6 bases and J shed 0 bases, with 11 bases lying between them. There are 14 residues in the CDR3. The CDR3 loop reads CASRDSTMNTEAFF. The CDR3 DNA follows: TGTGCCAGCAGGGACAGCACCATGAACACTGAAGCTTTCTTT.

The chain links TRBV4-3 to TRBJ2-6; perhaps TRBD2 as D (5 bases). The CDR3 totals 18 residues. The V end lost 0 bases, the J end lost 0 bases, and 12 bases lay between the germline ends. Germline assignment: CDR1 LGHNA and CDR2 YSLEER. CDR3 nucleotides: TGCGCCAGCAGCCAAGAAAGGGCGGGCATCTCTGGGGCCAACGTCCTGACTTTC. This translates into CASSQERAGISGANVLTF.

There are a few counts of this clone. This chain joins TRBV29-1 and TRBJ1-2, with 7 nucleotides matching TRBD1. CDR1 is SQVTM and CDR2 is ANQGSEA in the germline V gene. Losses at the gene ends were 1 base for V and 4 bases for J; bases not matched to a gene: 9. There are 15 residues in the CDR3. Written as DNA, the CDR3 is TGCAGCGTTGAAGGACTAGGACAGGCTGGCTATGGCTACACCTTC. It codes for CSVEGLGQAGYGYTF.